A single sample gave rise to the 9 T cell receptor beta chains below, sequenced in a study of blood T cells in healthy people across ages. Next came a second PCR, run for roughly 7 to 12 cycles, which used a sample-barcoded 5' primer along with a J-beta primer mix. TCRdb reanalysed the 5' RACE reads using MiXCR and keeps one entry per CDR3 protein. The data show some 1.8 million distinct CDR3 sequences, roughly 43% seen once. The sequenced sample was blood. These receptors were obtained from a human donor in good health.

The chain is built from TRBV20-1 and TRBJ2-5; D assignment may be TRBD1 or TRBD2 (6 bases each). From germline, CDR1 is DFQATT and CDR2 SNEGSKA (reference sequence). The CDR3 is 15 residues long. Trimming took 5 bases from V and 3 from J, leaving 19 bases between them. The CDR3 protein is CSAGLGGLGKETQYF. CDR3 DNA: TGCAGTGCTGGTCTTGGGGGGCTTGGTAAAGAGACCCAGTACTTC.

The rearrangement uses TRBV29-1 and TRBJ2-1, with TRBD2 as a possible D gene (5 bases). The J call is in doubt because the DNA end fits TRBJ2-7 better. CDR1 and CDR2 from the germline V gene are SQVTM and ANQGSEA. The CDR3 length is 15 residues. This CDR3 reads CSAEGGRSSYNEQYF. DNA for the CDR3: TGCAGCGCCGAGGGTGGCAGGAGCTCCTACAATGAGCAGTACTTC.

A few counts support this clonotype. The DNA for the CDR3 is TGTGCCAGCAGCTTAGTTCCGGTACAAGAGACCCAGTACTTC. Its translation: CASSLVPVQETQYF. The chain uses TRBV11-2 and TRBJ2-5, with D uncertain. Germline V gene lookup returns CDR1 SGHAT and CDR2 FQNNGV. CDR3 length: 14 amino acids. Trimming shortened V by 1 base and J by 2 bases, and 8 bases separated the two germline ends. Drawing the rest from reference TRBV11-2 and TRBJ2-5, the complete variable domain is EAGVAQSPRYKIIEKRQSVAFWCNPISGHATLYWYQQILGQGPKLLIQFQNNGVVDDSQLPKDRFSAERLKGVDSTLKIQPAKLEDSAVYLCASSLVPVQETQYFGPGTRLLVL.

The CDR3 region has the DNA TGTGCCAGCAGCTTACGTGAGGGGCTTACGTACTCAATTGGCTACACCTTC. It is translated as CASSLREGLTYSIGYTF. The chain combines TRBV7-2 with TRBJ1-2; D possibly corresponds to TRBD1 (5 bases). Germline CDR1 is SGHTA and CDR2 is FQGNSA. The CDR3 contains 17 residues. V gave up 2 bases and J gave up 7 bases, with 23 bases separating them.

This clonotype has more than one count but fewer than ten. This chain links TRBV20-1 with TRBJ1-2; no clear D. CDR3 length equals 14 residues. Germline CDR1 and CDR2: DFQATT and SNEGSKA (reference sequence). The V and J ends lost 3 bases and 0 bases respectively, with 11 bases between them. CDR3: CSASGQAANYGYTF. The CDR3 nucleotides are TGCAGTGCTAGTGGGCAGGCCGCTAACTATGGCTACACCTTC.

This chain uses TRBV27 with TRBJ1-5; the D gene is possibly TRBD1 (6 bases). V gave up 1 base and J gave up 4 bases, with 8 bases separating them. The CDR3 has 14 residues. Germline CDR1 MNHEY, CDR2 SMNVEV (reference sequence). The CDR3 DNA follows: TGTGCCAGCAGTTTATGGCAGGGGAATCAGCCCCAGCATTTT. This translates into CASSLWQGNQPQHF.

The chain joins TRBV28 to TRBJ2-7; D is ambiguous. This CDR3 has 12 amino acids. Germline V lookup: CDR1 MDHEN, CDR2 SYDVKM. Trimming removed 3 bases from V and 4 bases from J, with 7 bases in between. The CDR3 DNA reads TGTGCCAGCAGTTTGTTCGTTTACGAGCAGTACTTC. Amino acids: CASSLFVYEQYF.

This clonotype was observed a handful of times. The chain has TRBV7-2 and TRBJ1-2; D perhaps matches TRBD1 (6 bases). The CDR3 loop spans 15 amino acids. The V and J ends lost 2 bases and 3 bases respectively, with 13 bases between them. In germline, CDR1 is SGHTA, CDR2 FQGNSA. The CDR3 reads CASSLQGSLDYGYTF. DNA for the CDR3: TGTGCCAGCAGCTTACAGGGGAGTCTGGACTATGGCTACACCTTC.

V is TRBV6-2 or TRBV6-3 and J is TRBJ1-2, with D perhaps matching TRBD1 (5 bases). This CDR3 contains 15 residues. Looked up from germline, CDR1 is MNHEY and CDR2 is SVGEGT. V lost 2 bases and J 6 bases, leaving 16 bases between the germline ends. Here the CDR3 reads CASSYAGRPFDGYTF. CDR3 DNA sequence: TGTGCCAGCAGTTACGCAGGGAGGCCTTTCGATGGCTACACCTTC.